The TCR beta chain under discussion was sequenced for a study of identifying expanded T cells in peripheral blood. Broader study findings: Clone count variance between approximately two-week samples rose with total template count.

Germline-derived CDR1 and CDR2 are SGHRS and YFSETQ. There are 16 residues in the CDR3. Trimming removed 0 bases at V and 0 bases at J, with 7 bases between. Profiled with immunoSEQ multiplex PCR; TCRdb holds only in-frame clones, not every one. The sample consists of fewer than 85,000 clones, roughly 86% of them appearing once. Regarding this clone: The target antigen is unknown.

During the collection period, no donor immune events like infections were recorded. Source material: blood. This receptor was taken from a person aged 18-70 years in good health. The rearrangement links TRBV5-1 to TRBJ2-6; D not certain. The CDR3 is CASSLGGSSGANVLTF. The CDR3 DNA reads TGCGCCAGCAGCTTGGGGGGTAGCTCTGGGGCCAACGTCCTGACTTTC.